This T cell receptor (beta chain) was found in a study of CD4 and CD8 cells across lung adenocarcinoma regions. MiXCR was run by TCRdb on the PCR reads, yielding one entry per CDR3 protein. The sample lists some 7,600 distinct CDR3 sequences; 45% to 50% were seen once. From germline, CDR1 is LGHDT and CDR2 YNNKEL (reference sequence). Trimming took 4 bases from V and 4 from J, leaving 7 bases between them. The CDR3 covers 12 residues. This chain uses TRBV3-1 with TRBJ2-5; the D is unclear. Sequenced: CD8+ T cells from the center of a lung tumor. This sequence originates from a male donor with lung adenocarcinoma. The CD4 and CD8 labels of this study may be unreliable. CDR3 in DNA: TGTGCCAGCAGCCCCCACCTAGAGACCCAGTACTTC. It yields the protein CASSPHLETQYF.